The entry below describes one T cell receptor beta chain. This entry comes from a study of T cell repertoires in cytomegalovirus infection. Study as a whole: Public signatures in TCR beta pointed to CMV infection and matching HLA type.

The CDR3 consists of 13 residues. Germline trimming cut 6 bases from V and 8 bases from J; bases unmatched to any gene: 6. In germline, CDR1 is SGHRS, CDR2 YFSETQ. TCRdb re-called the reads with MiXCR, one entry per CDR3 protein. The sample includes approximately 240,000 distinct CDR3 sequences, 9% to 15% of them seen just once. V usage is TRBV5-1 and J usage is TRBJ2-1, with 9 positions matching TRBD2. Material: PBMCs. The sequence was obtained from a human donor in good health (CMV status not recorded). Some clones in this sample may be carry-over from other donors' samples. The CDR3 nucleotides read TGCGCCAGCAATCCAGCGGGGGGTCATGAGCAGTTCTTC. Protein sequence: CASNPAGGHEQFF.